A single sample is the source of the 23 T cell receptor beta chains below, sequenced in a study of identifying expanded T cells in peripheral blood. The table came from immunoSEQ multiplex PCR; TCRdb's copy has only in-frame clones and leaves some out. The top ten hold under 9% of the sample, which has approximately 110,000 clones, 88% seen once. The sequenced sample was blood. The source of these receptors is a person between 18 and 75 years old in good health.

The chain has TRBV5-1 and TRBJ2-6, with D perhaps TRBD1 or TRBD2 (6 bases each). Trimming shortened V by 3 bases and J by 0 bases, and 22 bases separated the two germline ends. Germline lookup yields CDR1 SGHRS and CDR2 YFSETQ. This CDR3 is 20 amino acids long. The DNA for the CDR3 is TGCGCCAGCAGCTCGGGGGCCGGGTCTTTTAACCCCTCTGGGGCCAACGTCCTGACTTTC. It specifies CASSSGAGSFNPSGANVLTF.

The chain uses TRBV2 and TRBJ2-7; 11 positions agree with TRBD1. Germline CDR1 and CDR2: SNHLY and FYNNEI. Unmatched junction bases numbered 8, after V lost 4 bases and J lost 6 bases. The CDR3 runs to 15 residues. Written as DNA, the CDR3 is TGTGCCAGCAGTGTGTGGGACAGGGGGGACGGCGAGCAGTACTTC. Protein sequence: CASSVWDRGDGEQYF. Complete variable domain (other parts from reference TRBV2 and TRBJ2-7): EPEVTQTPSHQVTQMGQEVILRCVPISNHLYFYWYRQILGQKVEFLVSFYNNEISEKSEIFDDQFSVERPDGSNFTLKIRSTKLEDSAMYFCASSVWDRGDGEQYFGPGTRLTVT.

This chain joins TRBV18 and TRBJ2-1, with TRBD2 identical over 7 bases. The V gene's germline CDR1 is KGHSH and CDR2 LQKENI. The trim removed 2 bases at V and 3 bases at J, leaving 4 bases unmatched. The CDR3 is 15 residues long. CDR3 in DNA: TGTGCCAGCTCACCAGGGAGGGGCGGCTACAATGAGCAGTTCTTC. The encoded protein is CASSPGRGGYNEQFF.

This CDR3 is CSVEVEAVNQPQHF. The CDR3 bases are TGCAGCGTTGAAGTAGAGGCAGTTAATCAGCCCCAGCATTTT. V and J are TRBV29-1 and TRBJ1-5; D unclear. V lost 1 base to trimming and J lost 4 bases, with 11 bases between them. The CDR3 has 14 residues. The germline CDR1 and CDR2 sequences are SQVTM and ANQGSEA.

The chain combines TRBV5-1 with TRBJ2-2; the D is unclear. The CDR3 sequence is 13 residues long. Germline V gene lookup returns CDR1 SGHRS and CDR2 YFSETQ. V lost 3 bases, J lost 5 bases, and 8 bases lay in between. This chain's CDR3 is CASSSAVTGELFF. The CDR3 DNA reads as TGCGCCAGCAGCTCCGCAGTAACCGGGGAGCTGTTTTTT. The full variable domain, with the rest looked up from reference TRBV5-1 and TRBJ2-2, is KAGVTQTPRYLIKTRGQQVTLSCSPISGHRSVSWYQQTPGQGLQFLFEYFSETQRNKGNFPGRFSGRQFSNSRSEMNVSTLELGDSALYLCASSSAVTGELFFGEGSRLTVL.

This sequence joins TRBV6-5 and TRBJ2-3; a possible D gene is TRBD2 (5 bases). Per germline, CDR1 MNHEY and CDR2 SVGAGI. Between the trimmed V and J ends, which lost 6 bases and 7 bases, there was a span of 8 bases. CDR3 size: 11 residues. The CDR3 here is CASSSGNTQYF. CDR3 DNA: TGTGCCAGCAGCTCCGGGAATACGCAGTATTTT.

V gene TRBV5-1 combines with J gene TRBJ2-5; 12 bases map to TRBD2. V lost 7 bases to trimming and J lost 7 bases; unmatched junction nucleotides: 20. Germline CDR1 and CDR2: SGHRS and YFSETQ. This CDR3 region has 18 residues. The CDR3 here is CASQTPSGGDAKVGTQYF. CDR3 bases: TGCGCCAGCCAAACCCCTAGCGGGGGGGACGCCAAGGTGGGGACCCAGTACTTC.

The V and J genes are TRBV28 and TRBJ1-3, with D unresolved. V was clipped by 3 bases and J by 4 bases, with 7 bases between them. The CDR3 covers 13 residues. Germline values: CDR1 MDHEN, CDR2 SYDVKM. The CDR3 reads CASSFQEGNTIYF. The CDR3 coding sequence is TGTGCCAGCAGTTTTCAAGAGGGAAACACCATATATTTT.

CDR3 bases: TGTGCCAGCAGCCGTTACGGGCAGGGACTAACGGAGACCCAGTACTTC. Amino acid sequence: CASSRYGQGLTETQYF. V gene TRBV14 combines with J gene TRBJ2-5, with TRBD2 identical over 7 bases. Looked up from germline, CDR1 is SGHDN and CDR2 is FVKESK. The CDR3 sequence is 16 residues long. V lost 4 bases and J lost 5; bases outside the gene matches: 13.

The rearrangement uses TRBV5-4 and TRBJ1-1; D is possibly TRBD1 (5 bases). The ends were cut back, 4 bases at V and 1 base at J, with 17 bases in the middle. The germline V gene has CDR1 SGHNT and CDR2 YYREEE (reference sequence). The CDR3 is 16 residues long. Here the CDR3 DNA reads TGTGCCAGCAGCCCCCCACGTGGGAGGGGGAACACTGAAGCTTTCTTT. Amino acids: CASSPPRGRGNTEAFF.

This chain connects TRBV28 to TRBJ2-2, with D maybe TRBD2 (5 bases). The length of the CDR3 is 13 residues. Germline V gene lookup returns CDR1 MDHEN and CDR2 SYDVKM. V was cut by 6 bases and J by 6 bases, with 11 bases left in between. The CDR3: CASRTGEPGELFF. The CDR3 coding sequence is TGTGCCAGCAGGACCGGGGAGCCCGGGGAGCTGTTTTTT.

This clone was observed once. This rearrangement joins TRBV28 to TRBJ2-7, with 9 bases that match TRBD1. The CDR3 length is 11 residues. The J segment lost 11 bases and the V segment lost 5 bases, leaving 4 bases of the junction unmatched. In germline, CDR1 is MDHEN, CDR2 SYDVKM. Here the CDR3 reads CASSRGTGKYF. The CDR3 DNA reads TGTGCCAGCAGTCGAGGGACAGGGAAGTACTTC.

CDR3 in DNA: TGTGCCAGCAGCTTAGATCGGTGGGATACGCAGTATTTT. As protein: CASSLDRWDTQYF. J is TRBJ2-3 and V is TRBV7-8; D gene uncertain. The CDR3 contains 13 residues. Per germline, CDR1 SGHVS and CDR2 FQNEAQ. V lost 1 base, J lost 6 bases, and 8 bases lay in between.

The chain links TRBV5-1 to TRBJ2-5; maybe TRBD1 (6 bases). Trimming left V 1 base short and J 1 base short, with 8 bases between. The germline CDR1 and CDR2 sequences are SGHRS and YFSETQ. The CDR3 is 14 residues long. CDR3 sequence reads: CASSLKQGQETQYF. CDR3 in DNA: TGCGCCAGCAGCTTGAAACAGGGCCAAGAGACCCAGTACTTC.

The chain links TRBV21-1 to TRBJ2-1. TRBV21-1 is reported as a pseudogene. The CDR3 extends over 19 amino acids. CDR3 sequence: CASSKDTIEGGTSRHEQFF. The DNA of the CDR3 is TGTGCCAGCAGCAAAGACACCATCGAGGGGGGAACTAGCCGTCATGAGCAGTTCTTC.

The V gene is TRBV6-5, the J gene TRBJ2-7, with 8 bases matching TRBD1. The CDR3 totals 12 residues. With 6 bases clipped from V and 7 bases from J, the junction kept 5 bases outside the gene matches. CDR1 is MNHEY, CDR2 SVGAGI, per germline. CDR3 amino acids: CASSPRGREQYF. For the CDR3, the DNA is TGTGCCAGCAGCCCCAGGGGGCGGGAGCAGTACTTC.

The genes are TRBV18 and TRBJ2-5; D is perhaps TRBD1 (5 bases). The CDR3 is 12 residues long. V lost 8 bases, J lost 2 bases, and 9 bases lay in between. Germline values: CDR1 KGHSH, CDR2 LQKENI. CDR3 bases: TGTGCCAGCGGAGACAGTCAAGAGACCCAGTACTTC. Translating gives CASGDSQETQYF.

The V and J genes are TRBV7-9 and TRBJ2-3, with D hard to call. Germline assignment: CDR1 SEHNR and CDR2 FQNEAQ (reference sequence). This CDR3 is 10 amino acids long. Between the trimmed V and J ends, which lost 8 bases and 6 bases, there was a span of 6 bases. The DNA for the CDR3 is TGTGCCAGCCAAATGGATACGCAGTATTTT. Its protein product is CASQMDTQYF.

This clone was seen once. The CDR3 is CASSIRQTYEQYF. The CDR3 DNA sequence: TGTGCCAGCAGCATACGACAGACCTACGAGCAGTACTTC. The V and J genes are TRBV13 and TRBJ2-7, with TRBD1 as a possible D gene (5 bases). Germline V CDR1 and CDR2: PRHDT, FYEKMQ (reference sequence). There are 13 residues in the CDR3. Trimming left V 5 bases short and J 2 bases short, with 10 bases between.

The chain combines TRBV6-6 with TRBJ1-2; no clear D. In germline, CDR1 is MNHNY, CDR2 SVGAGI (reference sequence). The CDR3 consists of 13 residues. V lost 8 bases, J lost 6 bases, and 16 bases lay in between. This chain's CDR3 is CASATSGFDGYTF. CDR3 nucleotides: TGTGCCAGCGCGACTTCGGGGTTTGATGGCTACACCTTC.

The rearrangement uses TRBV6-5 and TRBJ2-7, with a possible D match to TRBD1 (6 bases). The germline V and J ends were trimmed by 2 bases and 5 bases, with 10 bases remaining between them. This CDR3 region has 13 residues. CDR1 and CDR2 (germline): MNHEY, SVGAGI. CDR3 DNA: TGTGCCAGCAGTTACAGACAGGCTGACGAGCAGTACTTC. Its protein is CASSYRQADEQYF.

The V gene is TRBV5-1, the J gene TRBJ2-1, with D perhaps matching TRBD1 or TRBD2 (5 bases each). In germline, CDR1 is SGHRS, CDR2 YFSETQ. V lost 3 bases, J lost 0 bases, and 16 bases lay in between. The CDR3 is 17 amino acids. The CDR3 loop is CASSSRWDLASYNEQFF. The CDR3 DNA reads as TGCGCCAGCAGCTCGCGATGGGACCTGGCCTCCTACAATGAGCAGTTCTTC.

The V gene is TRBV4-1, the J gene TRBJ1-1; TRBD1 aligns across 7 bases. Germline V gene sequence: CDR1 MGHRA, CDR2 YSYEKL. V lost 4 bases to trimming and J lost 1 base; unmatched junction nucleotides: 12. The CDR3 runs 17 residues. CDR3 bases: TGCGCCAGCAGCCGAGGACAGGAGCCGTGGGGGAACACTGAAGCTTTCTTT. Its protein product is CASSRGQEPWGNTEAFF.